These 2 T cell receptor beta chains were all obtained from the same sample, sequenced in a study of shared clonotypes between healthy human individuals. Here immunoSEQ multiplex PCR was the method, and the copy in TCRdb shows in-frame clones only, minus some. The table shows roughly 95,000 clones, with approximately 44% occurring only once. Sequencing was carried out using PBMCs. The source is a woman in her thirties or forties in good health. Some clones in this sample may be carry-over from other donors' samples.

This clone was observed many times. The CDR3 protein is CASSPVVLGLGNTIYF. CDR3 coding DNA: TGTGCCAGCAGCCCAGTGGTTCTGGGGCTCGGAAACACCATATATTTT. The V gene is TRBV7-9, the J gene TRBJ1-3; tentatively, D is TRBD1 (5 bases). V was shortened by 5 bases and J by 4 bases, with 18 bases between the two germline ends. Germline-derived CDR1 and CDR2 are SEHNR and FQNEAQ (reference sequence). The CDR3 extends over 16 amino acids.

The sample holds a few counts of this clone. The same CDR3 can be traced to other DNA sequences in this sample. This chain connects TRBV5-1 to TRBJ2-1; 8 bases line up with TRBD2. The CDR3 runs to 14 residues. From germline, CDR1 is SGHRS and CDR2 YFSETQ. The ends lost 1 base at V and 5 bases at J; junction bases unmatched: 2. In DNA, the CDR3 is TGCGCCAGCAGCTTGAGACTAGCGCACAATGAGCAGTTCTTC. Translated: CASSLRLAHNEQFF.